The clone carrying this T cell receptor beta chain came up a few times. The junction had 4 bases not matched to a gene; V was cut back by 3 bases and J by 0 bases. The CDR3 is made up of 16 amino acids. Germline V gene sequence: CDR1 MNHNS, CDR2 SASEGT. This entry belongs to a study of identical twins. TCRdb redid the calling of the 5' RACE reads with MiXCR, one entry per CDR3 protein. The table has 420,000 or so distinct CDR3 sequences, around a sixth seen once. This sequence originates from a man between 50 and 59 years old in good health. The sample was naive T cells sorted from blood. The V call is TRBV6-1, the J call TRBJ2-3, with TRBD2 identical over 9 bases. The CDR3, as DNA: TGTGCCAGCAGTGATACTAGCGGGCAAAGCACAGATACGCAGTATTTT. Its protein is CASSDTSGQSTDTQYF.